The clone carrying this T cell receptor beta chain occurred once. What it recognizes is unknown. This sample includes further DNA sequences coding for the same CDR3. This entry comes from a study of shared clonotypes between healthy human individuals. Study observations and caveats: Sorted-subset sequencing, rarefaction showed, was incomplete despite large depth.

Negatively enriched CD4+ T cells were divided by CD45RA into naive and memory. The V end lost 7 bases, the J end lost 4 bases, and 11 bases lay between the germline ends. CDR3 size: 13 residues. Germline-derived CDR1 and CDR2 are MDHEN and SYDVKM. Measured with immunoSEQ multiplex PCR; TCRdb has only the in-frame clones, and not every one. The table has 2,500,000 or so clones, approximately 90% seen once. Sequenced sample: naive CD4+ T cells from PBMCs. Sample subset: CD45RA+ positively selected. This sequence originates from a man aged 18 to 29 in good health. Some clones in this sample may be carry-over from other donors' samples. The rearrangement links TRBV28 to TRBJ2-1; maybe TRBD1 (6 bases). The CDR3 sequence is CASTPDRYNEQFF. CDR3 DNA: TGTGCCAGCACCCCGGACAGATACAATGAGCAGTTCTTC.